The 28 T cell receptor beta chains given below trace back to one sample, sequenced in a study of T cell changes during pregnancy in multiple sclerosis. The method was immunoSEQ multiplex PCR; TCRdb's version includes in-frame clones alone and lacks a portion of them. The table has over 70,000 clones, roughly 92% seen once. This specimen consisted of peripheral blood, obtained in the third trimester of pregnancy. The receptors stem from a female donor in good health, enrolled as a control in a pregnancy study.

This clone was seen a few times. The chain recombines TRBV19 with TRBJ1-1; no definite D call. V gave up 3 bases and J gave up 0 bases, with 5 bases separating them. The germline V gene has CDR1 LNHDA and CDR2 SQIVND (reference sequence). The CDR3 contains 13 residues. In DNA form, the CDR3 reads TGTGCCAGTAGTATCGGGGTGAACACTGAAGCTTTCTTT. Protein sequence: CASSIGVNTEAFF.

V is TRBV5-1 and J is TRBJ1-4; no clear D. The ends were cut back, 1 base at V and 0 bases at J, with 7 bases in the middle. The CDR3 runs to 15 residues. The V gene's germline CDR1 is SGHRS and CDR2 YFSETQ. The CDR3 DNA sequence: TGCGCCAGCAGCTTGATTTCGGCAACTAATGAAAAACTGTTTTTT. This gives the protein CASSLISATNEKLFF.

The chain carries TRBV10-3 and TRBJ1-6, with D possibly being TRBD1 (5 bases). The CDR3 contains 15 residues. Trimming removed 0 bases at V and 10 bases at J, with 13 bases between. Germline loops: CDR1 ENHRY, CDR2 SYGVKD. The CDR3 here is CAISESTRGGSPLHF. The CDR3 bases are TGTGCCATCAGTGAGTCGACCCGGGGGGGATCACCCCTCCACTTT.

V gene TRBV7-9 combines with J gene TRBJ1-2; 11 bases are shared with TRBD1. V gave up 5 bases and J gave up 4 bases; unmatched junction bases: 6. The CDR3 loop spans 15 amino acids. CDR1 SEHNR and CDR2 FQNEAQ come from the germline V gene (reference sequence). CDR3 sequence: CASSLGQGAFYGYTF. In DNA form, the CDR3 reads TGTGCCAGCAGCCTTGGACAGGGGGCTTTCTATGGCTACACCTTC.

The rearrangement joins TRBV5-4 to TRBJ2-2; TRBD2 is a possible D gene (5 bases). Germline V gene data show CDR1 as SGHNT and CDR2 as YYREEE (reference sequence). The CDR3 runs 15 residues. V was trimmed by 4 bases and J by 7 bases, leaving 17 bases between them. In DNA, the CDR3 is TGTGCCAGCAGCCTCGAGGGAGCGAGGAACGGGGAGCTGTTTTTT. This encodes CASSLEGARNGELFF.

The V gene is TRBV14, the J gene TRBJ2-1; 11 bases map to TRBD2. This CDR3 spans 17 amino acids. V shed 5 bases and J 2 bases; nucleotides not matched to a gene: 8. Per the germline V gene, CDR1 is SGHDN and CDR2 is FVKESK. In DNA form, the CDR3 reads TGTGCCAGCAGCGTTCAACTAGCGGGAGAACCCTACAATGAGCAGTTCTTC. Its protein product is CASSVQLAGEPYNEQFF.

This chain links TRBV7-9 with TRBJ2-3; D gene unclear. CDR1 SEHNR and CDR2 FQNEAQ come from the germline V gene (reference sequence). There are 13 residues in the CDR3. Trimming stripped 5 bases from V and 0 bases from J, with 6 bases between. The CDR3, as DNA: TGTGCCAGCAGCCCTCTAAGCACAGATACGCAGTATTTT. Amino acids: CASSPLSTDTQYF. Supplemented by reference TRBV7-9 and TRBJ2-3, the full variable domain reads DTGVSQNPRHKITKRGQNVTFRCDPISEHNRLYWYRQTLGQGPEFLTYFQNEAQLEKSRLLSDRFSAERPKGSFSTLEIQRTEQGDSAMYLCASSPLSTDTQYFGPGTRLTVL.

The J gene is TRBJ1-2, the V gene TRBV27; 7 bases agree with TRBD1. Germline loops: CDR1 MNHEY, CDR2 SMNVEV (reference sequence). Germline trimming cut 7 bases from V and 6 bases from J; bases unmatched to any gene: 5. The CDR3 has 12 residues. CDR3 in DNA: TGTGCCAGCAAGGGACAGTGGCATGGCTACACCTTC. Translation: CASKGQWHGYTF.

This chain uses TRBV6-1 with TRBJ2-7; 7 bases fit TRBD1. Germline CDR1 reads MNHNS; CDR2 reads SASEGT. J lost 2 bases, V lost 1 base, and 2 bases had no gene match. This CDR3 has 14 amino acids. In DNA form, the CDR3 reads TGTGCCAGCAGTGAAGGGACAGGACCCTACGAGCAGTACTTC. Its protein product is CASSEGTGPYEQYF.

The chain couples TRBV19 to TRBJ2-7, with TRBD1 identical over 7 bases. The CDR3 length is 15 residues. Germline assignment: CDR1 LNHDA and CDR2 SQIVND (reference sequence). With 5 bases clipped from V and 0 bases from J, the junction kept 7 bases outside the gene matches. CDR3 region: CASSATGVASYEQYF. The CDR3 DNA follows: TGTGCCAGTAGTGCAACAGGGGTAGCCTCCTACGAGCAGTACTTC.

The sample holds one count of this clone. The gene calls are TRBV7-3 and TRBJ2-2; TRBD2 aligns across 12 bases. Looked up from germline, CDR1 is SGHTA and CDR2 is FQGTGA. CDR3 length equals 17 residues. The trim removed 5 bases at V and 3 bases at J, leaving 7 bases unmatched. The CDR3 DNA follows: TGTGCCAGCAGCCCCCTAGCGGGAGGGCCGGACACCGGGGAGCTGTTTTTT. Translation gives CASSPLAGGPDTGELFF.

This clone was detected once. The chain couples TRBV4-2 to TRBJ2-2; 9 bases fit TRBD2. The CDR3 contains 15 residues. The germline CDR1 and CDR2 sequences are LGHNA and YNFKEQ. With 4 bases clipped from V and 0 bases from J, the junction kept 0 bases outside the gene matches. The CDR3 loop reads CASSPSGANTGELFF. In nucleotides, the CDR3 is TGTGCCAGCAGCCCTAGCGGGGCGAACACCGGGGAGCTGTTTTTT.

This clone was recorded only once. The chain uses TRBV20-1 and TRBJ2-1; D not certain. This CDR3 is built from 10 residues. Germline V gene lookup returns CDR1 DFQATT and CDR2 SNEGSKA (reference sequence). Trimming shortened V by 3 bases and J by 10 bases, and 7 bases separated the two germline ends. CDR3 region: CSASLPEQFF. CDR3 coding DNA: TGCAGTGCTAGTCTTCCGGAGCAGTTCTTC.

The CDR3 protein is CASSPGRGPPNEQFF. The CDR3 DNA sequence: TGTGCCAGCTCACCTGGGCGGGGGCCCCCCAATGAGCAGTTCTTC. The V gene is TRBV18, the J gene TRBJ2-1, with a tentative D call TRBD2 (7 bases). There are 15 residues in the CDR3. The ends were cut back, 3 bases at V and 6 bases at J, with 15 bases in the middle. CDR1 KGHSH and CDR2 LQKENI come from the germline V gene. The full variable domain, completed using reference TRBV18 and TRBJ2-1, is NAGVMQNPRHLVRRRGQEARLRCSPMKGHSHVYWYRQLPEEGLKFMVYLQKENIIDESGMPKERFSAEFPKEGPSILRIQQVVRGDSAAYFCASSPGRGPPNEQFFGPGTRLTVL.

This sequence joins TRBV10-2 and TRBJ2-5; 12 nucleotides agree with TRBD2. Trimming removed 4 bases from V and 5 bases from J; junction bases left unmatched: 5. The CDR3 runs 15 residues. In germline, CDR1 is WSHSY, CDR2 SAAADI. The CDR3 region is CASSGTSGVTETQYF. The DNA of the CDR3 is TGCGCCAGCAGTGGGACTAGCGGGGTGACGGAGACCCAGTACTTC.

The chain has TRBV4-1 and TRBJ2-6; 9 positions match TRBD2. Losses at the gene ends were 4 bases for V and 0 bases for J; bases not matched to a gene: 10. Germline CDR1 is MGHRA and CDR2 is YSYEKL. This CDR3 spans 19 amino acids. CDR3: CASSRTSQRGASGANVLTF. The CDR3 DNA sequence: TGCGCCAGCAGCCGGACGTCCCAGCGGGGGGCCTCTGGGGCCAACGTCCTGACTTTC.

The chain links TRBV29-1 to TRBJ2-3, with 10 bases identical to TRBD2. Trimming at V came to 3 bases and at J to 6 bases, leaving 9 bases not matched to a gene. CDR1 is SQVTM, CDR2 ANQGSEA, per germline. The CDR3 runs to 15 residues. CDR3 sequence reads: CSVESGGAFKDTQYF. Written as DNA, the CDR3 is TGCAGCGTTGAGAGCGGGGGGGCCTTTAAGGATACGCAGTATTTT.

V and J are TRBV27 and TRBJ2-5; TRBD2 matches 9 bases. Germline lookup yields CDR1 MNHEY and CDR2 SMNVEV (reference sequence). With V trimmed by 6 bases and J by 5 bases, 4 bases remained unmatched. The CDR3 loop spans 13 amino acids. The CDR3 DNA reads TGTGCCAGCAGAGCTACTAGCGGGGAGACCCAGTACTTC. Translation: CASRATSGETQYF.

CDR3 DNA sequence: TGCAGCGTTCAAAGGGGTAGCGGGAGAGGAGAGACCCAGTACTTC. As protein: CSVQRGSGRGETQYF. V is TRBV29-1 and J is TRBJ2-5, with 9 positions matching TRBD2. CDR3 length equals 15 residues. Germline V lookup: CDR1 SQVTM, CDR2 ANQGSEA. V lost 5 bases to trimming and J lost 4 bases; unmatched junction nucleotides: 11.

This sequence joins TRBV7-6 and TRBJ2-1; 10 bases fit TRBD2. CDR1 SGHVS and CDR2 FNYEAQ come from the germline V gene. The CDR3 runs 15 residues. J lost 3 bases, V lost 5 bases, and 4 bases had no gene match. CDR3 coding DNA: TGTGCCAGCAGCCGACTAGCGGGTGGCTACAATGAGCAGTTCTTC. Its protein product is CASSRLAGGYNEQFF. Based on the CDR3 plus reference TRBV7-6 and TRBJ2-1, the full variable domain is GAGVSQSPRYKVTKRGQDVALRCDPISGHVSLYWYRQALGQGPEFLTYFNYEAQQDKSGLPNDRFSAERPEGSISTLTIQRTEQRDSAMYRCASSRLAGGYNEQFFGPGTRLTVL.

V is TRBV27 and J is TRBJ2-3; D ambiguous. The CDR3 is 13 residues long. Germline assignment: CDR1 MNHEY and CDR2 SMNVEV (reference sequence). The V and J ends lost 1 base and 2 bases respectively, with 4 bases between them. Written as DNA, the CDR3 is TGTGCCAGCAGTTTATGGCTCACAGATACGCAGTATTTT. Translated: CASSLWLTDTQYF.

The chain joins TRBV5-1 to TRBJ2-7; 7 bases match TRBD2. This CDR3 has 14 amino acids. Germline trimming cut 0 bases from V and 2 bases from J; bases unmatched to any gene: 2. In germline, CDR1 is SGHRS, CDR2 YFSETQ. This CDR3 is CASSLEGGAYEQYF. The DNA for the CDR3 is TGCGCCAGCAGCTTGGAGGGAGGGGCCTACGAGCAGTACTTC.

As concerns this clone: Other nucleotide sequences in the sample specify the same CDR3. The CDR3 region has the DNA TGTGCCAGTAGTATTGACAGGAACACTGAAGCTTTCTTT. Its protein is CASSIDRNTEAFF. V is TRBV19 and J is TRBJ1-1; a weak D match, TRBD1 (5 bases). The CDR3 totals 13 residues. Germline CDR1 reads LNHDA; CDR2 reads SQIVND (reference sequence). V gave up 3 bases and J gave up 1 base, with 6 bases separating them.

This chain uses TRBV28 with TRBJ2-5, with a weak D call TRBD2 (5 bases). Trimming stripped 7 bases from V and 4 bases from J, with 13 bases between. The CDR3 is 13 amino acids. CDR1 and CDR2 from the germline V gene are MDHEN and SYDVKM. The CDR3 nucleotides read TGTGCCAGCATTAGAGAGAGCGGAGAGACCCAGTACTTC. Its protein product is CASIRESGETQYF. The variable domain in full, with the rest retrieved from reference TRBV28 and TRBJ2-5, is DVKVTQSSRYLVKRTGEKVFLECVQDMDHENMFWYRQDPGLGLRLIYFSYDVKMKEKGDIPEGYSVSREKKERFSLILESASTNQTSMYLCASIRESGETQYFGPGTRLLVL.

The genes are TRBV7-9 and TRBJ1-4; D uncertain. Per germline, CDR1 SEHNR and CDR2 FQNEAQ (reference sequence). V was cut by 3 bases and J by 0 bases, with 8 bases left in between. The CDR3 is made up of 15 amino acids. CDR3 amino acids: CASSLSGATNEKLFF. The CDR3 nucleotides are TGTGCCAGCAGCTTGAGCGGAGCAACTAATGAAAAACTGTTTTTT.

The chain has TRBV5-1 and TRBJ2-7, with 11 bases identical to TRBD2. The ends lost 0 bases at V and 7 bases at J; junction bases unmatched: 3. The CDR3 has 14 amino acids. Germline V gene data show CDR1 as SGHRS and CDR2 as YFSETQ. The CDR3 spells CASSLVLAGGEQYF. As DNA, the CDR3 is TGCGCCAGCAGCTTGGTCCTAGCGGGAGGTGAGCAGTACTTC.

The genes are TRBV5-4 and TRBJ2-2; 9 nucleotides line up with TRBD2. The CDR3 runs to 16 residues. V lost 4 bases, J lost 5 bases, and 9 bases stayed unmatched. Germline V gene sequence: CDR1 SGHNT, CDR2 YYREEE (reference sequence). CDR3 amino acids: CASSPYSGGGTGELFF. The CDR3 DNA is TGTGCCAGCAGCCCCTATAGCGGGGGTGGGACCGGGGAGCTGTTTTTT.

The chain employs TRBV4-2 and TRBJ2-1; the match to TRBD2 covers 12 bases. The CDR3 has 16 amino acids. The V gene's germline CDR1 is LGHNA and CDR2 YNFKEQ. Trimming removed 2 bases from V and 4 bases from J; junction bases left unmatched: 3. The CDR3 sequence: CASSQRTSGAYNEQFF. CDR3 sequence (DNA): TGTGCCAGCAGCCAACGGACTAGCGGGGCTTACAATGAGCAGTTCTTC.